This is a list of T cell receptor beta chains from one sample in a study of T cell responses to AZD1222 COVID-19 vaccine. TCRdb keeps only in-frame clones here, not all; method: immunoSEQ multiplex PCR. The data show approximately 130,000 clones, with roughly 89% seen just once and 0.9% to 1.3% held by the top ten. The input for sequencing was peripheral blood, taken 28 days after the second AZD1222 dose. These receptors were collected from an adult who received the AZD1222 COVID-19 vaccine. Both conserved end residues are part of each CDR3. Fields, in order: clone size, D gene, V gene, J gene, CDR3 DNA, CDR3 protein. A D gene is named only where the DNA matches it firmly. A row's size may be missing; if present it is once, few, many or a size class.

NA	NA	TRBV2	TRBJ1-4	TGTGCCAGCGGGACTTCTGCAACTAATGAAAAACTGTTTTTT	CASGTSATNEKLFF
NA	NA	TRBV27	TRBJ1-1	TGTGCCAGCAGTTCCCTGGGTTTCGGGGGCACTGAAGCTTTCTTT	CASSSLGFGGTEAFF
once	TRBD1	TRBV28	TRBJ1-5	TGTGCCAGCACCGTCACAGGGGGCAATCAGCCCCAGCATTTT	CASTVTGGNQPQHF
NA	NA	TRBV10-2	TRBJ1-5	TGCGCCAGCAGTGTGGGGGAGAATCAGCCCCAGCATTTT	CASSVGENQPQHF
NA	NA	TRBV7-2	TRBJ1-1	TGTGCCAGCAGCTTAGAGGGCAGAGGAGCTCACACTGAAGCTTTCTTT	CASSLEGRGAHTEAFF
NA	TRBD1	TRBV5-1	TRBJ1-1	TGCGCCAGCAGCTTGTTGACAGGGGGAAAAACTGAAGCTTTCTTT	CASSLLTGGKTEAFF
NA	TRBD1	TRBV30	TRBJ1-4	TGTGCCTGGAGAGGACAGGTCGGAGGTGAAAAACTGTTTTTT	CAWRGQVGGEKLFF
NA	NA	TRBV7-4	TRBJ2-7	TGTGCCAGCACCCAAGCCCTCGGGACCTACGAGCAGTACTTC	CASTQALGTYEQYF
NA	NA	TRBV19	TRBJ2-1	TGTGCCAGTAGTATTCAGGTCCCGCAGGATGAGCAGTTCTTC	CASSIQVPQDEQFF
once	NA	TRBV28	TRBJ2-7	TGTGCCAGCACTGGGACTCGGGGAGGCTACGAGCAGTACTTC	CASTGTRGGYEQYF
NA	NA	TRBV4-3	TRBJ1-1	TGCGCCAGCAGCCAAGAAAGCTGGATGAACACTGAAGCTTTCTTT	CASSQESWMNTEAFF
NA	TRBD1	TRBV27	TRBJ2-5	TGTGCCAGCAGACGGGGAGGACAGGGGATCCAAGAGACCCAGTACTTC	CASRRGGQGIQETQYF
NA	NA	TRBV7-9	TRBJ1-5	TGTGCCAGCAGCTCCCCCTATCAGCCCCAGCATTTT	CASSSPYQPQHF
NA	NA	TRBV6-5	TRBJ2-7	TGTGCCGGAGGGGGCGAGGGGTGGGAGCAGTACTTC	CAGGGEGWEQYF
NA	NA	TRBV10-3	TRBJ1-1	TGTGCCATCAGTGTGGGGGCAGCAAACACTGAAGCTTTCTTT	CAISVGAANTEAFF
NA	NA	TRBV11-3	TRBJ1-1	TGTGCCAGCAGCTTAGTCGGATCCAACACTGAAGCTTTCTTT	CASSLVGSNTEAFF
NA	NA	TRBV7-8	TRBJ2-3	TGTGCCAGCAGCCCCTTTGTGGGAGCGGGCGCAGATACGCAGTATTTT	CASSPFVGAGADTQYF
NA	TRBD2	TRBV19	TRBJ2-7	TGTGCCAGTAGTATCGTTAGCGGGGTCTCCTACGAGCAGTACTTC	CASSIVSGVSYEQYF
once	NA	TRBV20-1	TRBJ1-2	TGCAGTGCCAGCCGACGGACATCGTGGGCCTTC	CSASRRTSWAF
NA	NA	TRBV12-3/TRBV12-4	TRBJ2-7	TGTGCCAGCAGTTTAGCGCTGGGGGAGCAGTACTTC	CASSLALGEQYF
NA	TRBD2	TRBV24-1	TRBJ2-1	TGTGCCACCAGTGATATAGCGGGAAGGAATTACAATGAGCAGTTCTTC	CATSDIAGRNYNEQFF
once	TRBD1	TRBV2	TRBJ1-5	TGTGCCGGTTCCAGGGGGGTCAATCAGCCCCAGCATTTT	CAGSRGVNQPQHF
NA	NA	TRBV7-3	TRBJ2-5	TGTGCCAGCAGCTTCCAAGTAGGGGAGACCCAGTACTTC	CASSFQVGETQYF
NA	TRBD2	TRBV29-1	TRBJ2-7	TGCAGCGTTCAGCCTAGCGGCTACGAGCAGTACTTC	CSVQPSGYEQYF
once	NA	TRBV7-8	TRBJ2-1	TGTGCCAGCAGCTTCAGGGGGGCCTACAATGAGCAGTTCTTC	CASSFRGAYNEQFF
NA	NA	TRBV7-2	TRBJ2-6	TGTGCCAGCAGCTTACGGAGCTCTGGGGCCAACGTCCTGACTTTC	CASSLRSSGANVLTF
few	TRBD2	TRBV19	TRBJ2-3	TGTGCCAGTAGTAGAGGGAAGGGACTAGCTTCCACTCCAGATACGCAGTATTTT	CASSRGKGLASTPDTQYF
few	TRBD2	TRBV10-3	TRBJ2-1	TGTGCCATCAGTGTCCTAGCGGGGGCCTACAATGAGCAGTTCTTC	CAISVLAGAYNEQFF
NA	TRBD1	TRBV28	TRBJ1-5	TGTGCCAGCAGGGGGCCCACTACAGGGGGAAGCAATCAGCCCCAGCATTTT	CASRGPTTGGSNQPQHF
NA	NA	TRBV6-2/TRBV6-3	TRBJ2-3	TGTGCCAGCAGTTTCTCGGTAGATACGCAGTATTTT	CASSFSVDTQYF
once	NA	TRBV7-2	TRBJ2-1	TGTGCCAGCAGCCCATCATCCCAGGGCGCGTGGAATGAGCAGTTCTTC	CASSPSSQGAWNEQFF
NA	TRBD1	TRBV7-9	TRBJ1-2	TGTGCCAGCAGCTCGTCGGGACAGCCGGTAGTCGGCTACACCTTC	CASSSSGQPVVGYTF
NA	NA	TRBV5-5	TRBJ2-2	TGTGCCAGCAGCAGCGCTCAGGGTCTTGGGAACACCGGGGAGCTGTTTTTT	CASSSAQGLGNTGELFF
NA	NA	TRBV30	TRBJ2-2	TGTGCCTGGAGTGTACGGGGGACCGGGGAGCTGTTTTTT	CAWSVRGTGELFF
NA	NA	TRBV7-2	TRBJ2-2	TGTGCCAGCGGTCGGGCGGGGGCCACCGGGGAGCTGTTTTTT	CASGRAGATGELFF
NA	NA	TRBV27	TRBJ1-2	TGTGCCAGCAGTTTCCTGACGGGTAACTATGGCTACACCTTC	CASSFLTGNYGYTF
NA	NA	TRBV15	TRBJ2-4	TGTGCCACCGCCCGCATGCGGGGAGGAAACATTCAGTACTTC	CATARMRGGNIQYF
NA	NA	TRBV6-2/TRBV6-3	TRBJ1-1	TGTGCCAGCAGTTATTTAGGGAACACTGAAGCTTTCTTT	CASSYLGNTEAFF
once	NA	TRBV11-3	TRBJ2-5	TGTGCCAGCAGCGTACACAGCCGGACCCAGTACTTC	CASSVHSRTQYF
once	NA	TRBV7-8	TRBJ2-7	TGTGCCAGCAGCCAAGGGACCAGCTACGAGCAGTACTTC	CASSQGTSYEQYF
once	TRBD2	TRBV7-8	TRBJ2-1	TGTGCCAGCAGCCGCGGGAGGGCCTCGGGTAATGAGCAGTTCTTC	CASSRGRASGNEQFF
medium-sized	TRBD2	TRBV25-1	TRBJ2-2	TGTGCCAGCAGTGGACGGCTAGCGGGAGCGCACACCGGGGAGCTGTTTTTT	CASSGRLAGAHTGELFF
few	TRBD2	TRBV29-1	TRBJ2-7	TGCAGCGCCCTACTAGCGTCTCCCTACGAGCAGTACTTC	CSALLASPYEQYF
NA	NA	TRBV6-1	TRBJ1-5	TGTGCCAGCAGTGGCCGAAGGGGGGATAGCAATCAGCCCCAGCATTTT	CASSGRRGDSNQPQHF
NA	NA	TRBV28	TRBJ1-3	TGTGCCAGCAGTTTTCCAGGGAGAGGAAACACCATATATTTT	CASSFPGRGNTIYF
NA	NA	TRBV12-3/TRBV12-4	TRBJ1-6	TGTGCCAGCGCGTCGCCAGGGAACACCCTCCACTTT	CASASPGNTLHF
NA	NA	TRBV28	TRBJ1-5	TGTGCCAGCAGCCGGCAGGGGCTATTGGAGCCCCAGCATTTT	CASSRQGLLEPQHF
NA	TRBD1	TRBV2	TRBJ2-2	TGTGCCAGCAGGGGGACAGGGAACACCGGGGAGCTGTTTTTT	CASRGTGNTGELFF
NA	NA	TRBV2	TRBJ2-7	TGTGCCAGCAGGATGTTAACCTACGAGCAGTACTTC	CASRMLTYEQYF
NA	TRBD2	TRBV6-4	TRBJ2-1	TGTGCCAGCAGTGATTTAGCGGGAGCGAGCTCCTACAATGAGCAGTTCTTC	CASSDLAGASSYNEQFF
NA	NA	TRBV2	TRBJ2-5	TGTGCCAGCAGGGGAGAAGAGACCCAGTACTTC	CASRGEETQYF
NA	NA	TRBV14	TRBJ2-5	TGTGCCAGCAGCCAAGCCAGGGGCGCAGAGACCCAGTACTTC	CASSQARGAETQYF
NA	NA	TRBV12-3/TRBV12-4	TRBJ2-7	TGTGCCAGCAGTTTAGGGGGAGGCTACGAGCAGTACTTC	CASSLGGGYEQYF
NA	NA	TRBV29-1	TRBJ2-7	TGCAGCGCTCTCAGTGACCTATACGAGCAGTACTTC	CSALSDLYEQYF
NA	TRBD1	TRBV10-3	TRBJ2-7	TGTGCCATCAGTACAGGGGCCCACGAGCAGTACTTC	CAISTGAHEQYF
NA	TRBD2	TRBV19	TRBJ2-1	TGTGCCAGTATACTAGCGGACTACAATGAGCAGTTCTTC	CASILADYNEQFF
NA	NA	TRBV5-6	TRBJ1-2	TGTGCCAGCATCGCTGGTTGGGGTGCTAACTATGGCTACACCTTC	CASIAGWGANYGYTF
NA	NA	TRBV5-5	TRBJ1-5	TGTGCCAGCAGCTTGGTACTGACAGGTGGACGCCAGCCCCAGCATTTT	CASSLVLTGGRQPQHF
NA	NA	TRBV5-8	TRBJ1-2	TGTGCCAGCAGCTCGACGGAAGCGGGTGGCTACACCTTC	CASSSTEAGGYTF